The present TCR beta chain was sequenced within a study of CD8+ T cells in alopecia areata. About the research overall: Skin grafts from roughly 6-12-month-old C3H/HeJ donors with spontaneous alopecia were placed on approximately 7-11-week-old female C3H/HeJ mice.

Cells from pooled cutaneous lymph nodes were sorted by CD4, CD8alpha, NKG2D, NKG2ACE and other markers. CDR1 and CDR2 (germline): NSQYPW, LRSPGD (reference sequence). This CDR3 has 15 residues. Trimming stripped 0 bases from V and 0 bases from J, with 9 bases between. About this clone itself: Its matching antigen is unknown. The genes and germline here are from mouse. The missing CDR3 end, 4 residues past where the read stops, is filled in from the germline J gene.

Study-wide results and limits: Among patients, TCR sharing was less clear than in mice, a difference possibly due in part to HLA diversity in the patient population. Alphabeta T cells residing in normal skin are also sequenced in scalp samples.

Following RNA extraction, reverse transcription yielded cDNA that acted as the sequencing template. Data came from immunoSEQ multiplex PCR; TCRdb stores just in-frame clones and leaves some out. The sample offers 290,000 or so clones and no singletons, the top ten holding less than 1.5%. The sample consisted of CD4+ T cells sorted from a lymph node. The receptor was isolated from a C3H/HeJ mouse with alopecia areata. The mouse line has the MHC haplotype H2-k. The rearrangement links TRBV1 to TRBJ2-7; D gene unclear. The CDR3 is CTCSAEYNYSYEQYF. CDR3 bases read: TGCACCTGCAGTGCAGAGTACAATTACTCCTAT.